These 2 T cell receptor beta chains share one sample of origin, sequenced in a study of T cells after yellow fever vaccination. One entry per CDR3 protein, called by TCRdb with MiXCR from the 5' RACE reads. Here the sample spans 200,000 to 300,000 distinct CDR3 sequences, more than 3.5% being singletons. The specimen comprised PBMCs, sampled 15 days after the yellow fever booster vaccination. The receptors stem from a young man who received the YFV17D yellow fever vaccine.

This clonotype appeared many times. This sequence joins TRBV4-2 and TRBJ1-2; no clear D gene. The CDR3 totals 17 residues. Germline V gene data show CDR1 as LGHNA and CDR2 as YNFKEQ. Trimming left V 1 base short and J 1 base short, with 16 bases between. CDR3 region: CASSQAPEPSYNYGYTF. The CDR3 region has the DNA TGTGCCAGCAGCCAAGCACCGGAACCCTCTTATAACTATGGCTACACCTTC.

This clonotype was recorded at least ten times. The rearrangement links TRBV7-3 to TRBJ1-1; the D gene is possibly TRBD1 (5 bases). Trimming stripped 2 bases from V and 4 bases from J, with 14 bases between. There are 15 residues in the CDR3. The germline V gene encodes CDR1 SGHTA and CDR2 FQGTGA. CDR3 sequence (DNA): TGTGCCAGCAGCTTAGTCTCGGGGACGGCCACTGAAGCTTTCTTT. It yields the protein CASSLVSGTATEAFF.